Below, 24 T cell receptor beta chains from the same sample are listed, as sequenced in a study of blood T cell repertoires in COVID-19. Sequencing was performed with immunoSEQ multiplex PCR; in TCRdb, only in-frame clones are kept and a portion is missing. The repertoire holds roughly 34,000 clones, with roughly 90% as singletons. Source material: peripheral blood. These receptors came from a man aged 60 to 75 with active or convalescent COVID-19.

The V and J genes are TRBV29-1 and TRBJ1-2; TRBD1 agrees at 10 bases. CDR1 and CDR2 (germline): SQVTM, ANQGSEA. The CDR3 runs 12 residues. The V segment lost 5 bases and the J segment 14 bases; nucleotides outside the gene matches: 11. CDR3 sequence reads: CSVQGQGLIRTF. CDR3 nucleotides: TGCAGCGTTCAGGGACAGGGGTTGATAAGGACCTTC.

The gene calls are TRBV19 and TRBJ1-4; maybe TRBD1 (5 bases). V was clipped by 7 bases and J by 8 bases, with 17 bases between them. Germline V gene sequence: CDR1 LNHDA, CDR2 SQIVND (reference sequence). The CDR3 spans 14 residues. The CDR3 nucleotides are TGTGCCAGTAATCCGCAGGGTAACGGGGAAAAACTGTTTTTT. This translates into CASNPQGNGEKLFF.

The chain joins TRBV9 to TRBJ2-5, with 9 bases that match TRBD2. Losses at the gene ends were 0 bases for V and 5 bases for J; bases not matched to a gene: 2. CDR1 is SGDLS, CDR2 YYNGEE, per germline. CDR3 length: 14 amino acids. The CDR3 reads CASSVVAGVETQYF. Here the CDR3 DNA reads TGTGCCAGCAGCGTAGTAGCGGGAGTGGAGACCCAGTACTTC.

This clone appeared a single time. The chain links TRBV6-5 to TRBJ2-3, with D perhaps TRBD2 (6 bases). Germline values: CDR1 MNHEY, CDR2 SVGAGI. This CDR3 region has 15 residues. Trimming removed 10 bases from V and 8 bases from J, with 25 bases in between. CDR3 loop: CAIRAGTSLGGTQYF. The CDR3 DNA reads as TGTGCCATCCGTGCCGGGACTTCCCTTGGGGGTACGCAGTATTTT.

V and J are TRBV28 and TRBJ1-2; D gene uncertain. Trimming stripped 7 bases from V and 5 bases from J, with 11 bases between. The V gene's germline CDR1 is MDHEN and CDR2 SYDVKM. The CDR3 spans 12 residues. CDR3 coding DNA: TGTGCCAGCAACGAATACTTATATGGCTACACCTTC. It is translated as CASNEYLYGYTF.

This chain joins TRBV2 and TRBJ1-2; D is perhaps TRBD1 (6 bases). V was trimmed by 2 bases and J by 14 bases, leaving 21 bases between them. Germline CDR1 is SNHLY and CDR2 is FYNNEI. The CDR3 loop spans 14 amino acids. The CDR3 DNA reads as TGTGCCAGCAGTGAAACCGGTTGGGGGCGCCAGGGGACCTTC. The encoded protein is CASSETGWGRQGTF.

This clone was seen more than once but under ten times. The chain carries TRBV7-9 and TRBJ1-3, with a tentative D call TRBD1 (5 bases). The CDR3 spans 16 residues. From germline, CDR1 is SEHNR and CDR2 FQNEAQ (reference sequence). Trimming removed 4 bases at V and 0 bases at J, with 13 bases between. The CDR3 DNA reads TGTGCCAGCAGCTCAACGACAGCGTTCTCTGGAAACACCATATATTTT. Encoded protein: CASSSTTAFSGNTIYF.

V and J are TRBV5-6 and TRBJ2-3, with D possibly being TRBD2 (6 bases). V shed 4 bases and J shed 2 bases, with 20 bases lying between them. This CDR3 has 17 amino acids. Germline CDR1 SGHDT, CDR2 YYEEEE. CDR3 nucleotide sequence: TGTGCCAGCAGCATGTCGGGGGACTTTCCGGTCACAGATACGCAGTATTTT. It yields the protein CASSMSGDFPVTDTQYF.

The CDR3 DNA follows: TGTGCCAGCTCACCGTTAGGGGTCGGGGGCTACACCTTC. Protein product: CASSPLGVGGYTF. The chain joins TRBV18 to TRBJ1-2; perhaps TRBD1 as D (5 bases). With 3 bases removed from V and 8 bases from J, the gap between germline ends came to 13 bases. CDR3 size: 13 residues. In germline, CDR1 is KGHSH, CDR2 LQKENI. Filled out from reference TRBV18 and TRBJ1-2, the complete variable domain reads NAGVMQNPRHLVRRRGQEARLRCSPMKGHSHVYWYRQLPEEGLKFMVYLQKENIIDESGMPKERFSAEFPKEGPSILRIQQVVRGDSAAYFCASSPLGVGGYTFGSGTRLTVV.

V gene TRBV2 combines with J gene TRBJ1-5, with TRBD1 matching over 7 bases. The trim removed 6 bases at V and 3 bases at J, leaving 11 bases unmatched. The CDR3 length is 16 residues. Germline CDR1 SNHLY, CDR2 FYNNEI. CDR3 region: CASSERQGRINQPQHF. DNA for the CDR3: TGTGCCAGCAGCGAAAGACAGGGTAGGATCAATCAGCCCCAGCATTTT.

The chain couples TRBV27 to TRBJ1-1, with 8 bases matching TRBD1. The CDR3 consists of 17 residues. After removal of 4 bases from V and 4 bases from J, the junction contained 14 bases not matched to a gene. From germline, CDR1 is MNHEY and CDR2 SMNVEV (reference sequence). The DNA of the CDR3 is TGTGCCAGCAGTTATCTAAGTAGGCAGGGGGCGAGCACTGAAGCTTTCTTT. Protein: CASSYLSRQGASTEAFF.

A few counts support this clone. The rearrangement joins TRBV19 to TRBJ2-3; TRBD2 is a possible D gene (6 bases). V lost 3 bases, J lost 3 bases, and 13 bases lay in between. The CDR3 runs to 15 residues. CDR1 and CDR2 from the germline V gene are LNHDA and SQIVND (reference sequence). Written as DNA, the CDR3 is TGTGCCAGTAGTATGGGCGCGGGGATAACAGATACGCAGTATTTT. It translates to CASSMGAGITDTQYF. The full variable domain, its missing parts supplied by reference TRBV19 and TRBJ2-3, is DGGITQSPKYLFRKEGQNVTLSCEQNLNHDAMYWYRQDPGQGLRLIYYSQIVNDFQKGDIAEGYSVSREKKESFPLTVTSAQKNPTAFYLCASSMGAGITDTQYFGPGTRLTVL.

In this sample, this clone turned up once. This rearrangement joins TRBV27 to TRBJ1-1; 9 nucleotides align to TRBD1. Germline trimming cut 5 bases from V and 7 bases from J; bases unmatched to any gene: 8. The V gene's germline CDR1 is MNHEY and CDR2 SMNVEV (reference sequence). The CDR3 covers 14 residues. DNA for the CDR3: TGTGCCAGCAGTACGGGGACAGGGAGAAGTGAAGCTTTCTTT. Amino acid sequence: CASSTGTGRSEAFF.

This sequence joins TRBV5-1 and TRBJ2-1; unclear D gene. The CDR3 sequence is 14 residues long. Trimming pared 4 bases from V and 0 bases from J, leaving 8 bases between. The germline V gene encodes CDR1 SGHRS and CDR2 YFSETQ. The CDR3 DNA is TGCGCCAGCAGCCCTGACAACTCCTACAATGAGCAGTTCTTC. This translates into CASSPDNSYNEQFF.

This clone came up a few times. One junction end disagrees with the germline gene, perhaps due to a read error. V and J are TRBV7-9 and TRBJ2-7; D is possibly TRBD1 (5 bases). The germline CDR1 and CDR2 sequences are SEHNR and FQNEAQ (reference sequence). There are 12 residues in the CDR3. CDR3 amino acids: CASSPHTDKASF. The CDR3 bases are TGTGCCAGCAGCCCCCATACGGACAAAGCGTCTTTC.

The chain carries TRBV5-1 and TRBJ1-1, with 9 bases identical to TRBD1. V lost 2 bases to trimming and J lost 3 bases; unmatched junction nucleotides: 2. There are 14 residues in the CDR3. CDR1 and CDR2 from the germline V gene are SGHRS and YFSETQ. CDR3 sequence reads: CASSLQGADTEAFF. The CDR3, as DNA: TGCGCCAGCAGCTTACAGGGGGCGGACACTGAAGCTTTCTTT.

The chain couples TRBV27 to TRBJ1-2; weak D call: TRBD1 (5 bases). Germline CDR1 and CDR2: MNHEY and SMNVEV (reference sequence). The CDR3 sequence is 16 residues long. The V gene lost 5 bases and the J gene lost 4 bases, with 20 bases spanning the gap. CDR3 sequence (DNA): TGTGCCAGCAGTGTGCAACAGGTCAGGAGTTCCTATGGCTACACCTTC. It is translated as CASSVQQVRSSYGYTF.

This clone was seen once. The CDR3 reads CASSLDWGVTGELFF. In nucleotides, the CDR3 is TGTGCCAGCAGCTTAGATTGGGGAGTCACCGGGGAGCTGTTTTTT. This rearrangement joins TRBV11-2 to TRBJ2-2; D may be TRBD2 (5 bases). CDR3 size: 15 residues. V lost 0 bases and J lost 4, with 9 bases in between. CDR1 is SGHAT, CDR2 FQNNGV, per germline.

The CDR3 loop reads CASSPPGWKPQHF. The CDR3 DNA sequence: TGTGCCAGTAGCCCGCCGGGGTGGAAGCCCCAGCATTTT. The chain joins TRBV19 to TRBJ1-5; D call uncertain. This CDR3 has 13 amino acids. CDR1 and CDR2 (germline): LNHDA, SQIVND (reference sequence). V lost 6 bases, J lost 8 bases, and 14 bases lay in between.

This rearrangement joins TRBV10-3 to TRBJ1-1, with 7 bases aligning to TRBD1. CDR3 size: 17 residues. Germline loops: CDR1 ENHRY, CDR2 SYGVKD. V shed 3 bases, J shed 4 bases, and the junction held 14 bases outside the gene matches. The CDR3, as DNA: TGTGCCATCAGTGATCCGCCGGGACTTTCAGGGGGCACTGAAGCTTTCTTT. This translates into CAISDPPGLSGGTEAFF.

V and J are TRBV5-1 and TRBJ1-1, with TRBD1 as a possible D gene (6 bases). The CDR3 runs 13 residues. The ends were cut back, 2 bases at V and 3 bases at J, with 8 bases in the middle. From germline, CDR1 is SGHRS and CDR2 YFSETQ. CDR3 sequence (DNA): TGCGCCAGCAGCTTTAACAGGGACACTGAAGCTTTCTTT. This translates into CASSFNRDTEAFF.

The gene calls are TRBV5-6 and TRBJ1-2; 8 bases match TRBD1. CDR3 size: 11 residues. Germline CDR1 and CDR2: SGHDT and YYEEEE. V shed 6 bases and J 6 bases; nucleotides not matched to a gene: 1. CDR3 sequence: CASKQGDGYTF. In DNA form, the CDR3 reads TGTGCCAGCAAACAGGGGGATGGCTACACCTTC. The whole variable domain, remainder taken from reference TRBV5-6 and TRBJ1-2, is DAGVTQSPTHLIKTRGQQVTLRCSPKSGHDTVSWYQQALGQGPQFIFQYYEEEERQRGNFPDRFSGHQFPNYSSELNVNALLLGDSALYLCASKQGDGYTFGSGTRLTVV.

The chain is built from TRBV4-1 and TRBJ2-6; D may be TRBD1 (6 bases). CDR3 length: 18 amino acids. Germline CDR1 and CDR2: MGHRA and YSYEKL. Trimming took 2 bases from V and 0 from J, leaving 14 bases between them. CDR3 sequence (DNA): TGCGCCAGCAGCCAACAGACAGGTTATTCCTCTGGGGCCAACGTCCTGACTTTC. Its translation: CASSQQTGYSSGANVLTF.

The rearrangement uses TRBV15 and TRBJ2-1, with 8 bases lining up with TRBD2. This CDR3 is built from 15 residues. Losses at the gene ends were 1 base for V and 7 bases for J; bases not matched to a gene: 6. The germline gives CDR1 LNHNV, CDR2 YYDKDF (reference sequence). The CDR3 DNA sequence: TGTGCCACCAGCAGAGGGTCGGCTAGCGGGAATGAGCAGTTCTTC. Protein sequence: CATSRGSASGNEQFF.